The present TCR beta chain was sequenced within a study of T cell responses to AZD1222 COVID-19 vaccine. Looked up from germline, CDR1 is SGHRS and CDR2 is YFSETQ. The CDR3 length is 18 residues. V lost 4 bases and J lost 1, with 23 bases in between. Only in-frame clones appear in the TCRdb table, and some are missing; sequencing was by immunoSEQ multiplex PCR. The sample includes around 120,000 clones, roughly 87% of them seen just once. Broader study findings: With dominance at 160-218 and 743-854, vaccine-associated CD4 TCRs spanned spike. Clonal diversity was possibly underestimated, and white British individuals and females predominated among donors.

About this clone: Its cognate antigen is unknown.

The TCR sequence derives from an adult who received the AZD1222 COVID-19 vaccine. The chain links TRBV5-1 to TRBJ1-1, with a possible D match to TRBD1 (6 bases). The specimen was peripheral blood, collected 28 days after the second AZD1222 dose. In DNA, the CDR3 is TGCGCCAGCAGCCCCACCCTACGGGGGCTCGGGAGGAACACTGAAGCTTTCTTT. Translated: CASSPTLRGLGRNTEAFF.